The present T cell receptor beta chain was sequenced within a study of beta chain features in type 1 diabetes. The study, taken as a whole, reports: Moderate but significant shortening of TCRB CDR3s was recorded in all four CD4+ subsets from Type 1 diabetes patients.

Germline loops: CDR1 SGHNT, CDR2 YENEEA. The CDR3 is made up of 15 amino acids. The trim removed 2 bases at V and 6 bases at J, leaving 6 bases unmatched. Sequenced material consisted of expressed TCRB transcripts (all of the isolated RNA was reverse transcribed). The table came from immunoSEQ multiplex PCR; TCRdb's copy has only in-frame clones and leaves some out. Here the sample spans 130,000 or so clones, 9.5% to 10% being singletons. This clone was counted between two and nine times. Its antigen is unidentified. The sample was central memory CD4+ T cells from blood. V usage is TRBV11-3 and J usage is TRBJ2-1; TRBD2 matches at 8 bases. This TCR derives from a woman aged 40 to 49 in good health. Written as DNA, the CDR3 is TGTGCCAGCAGCTTATACCCGGGGGGGGCCAATGAGCAGTTCTTC. It encodes CASSLYPGGANEQFF.